These T cell receptor beta chains were read from a single sample in a study of blood T cell repertoires in COVID-19. Data came from immunoSEQ multiplex PCR; TCRdb stores just in-frame clones and leaves some out. The sample contains 150,000 to 200,000 clones, about 85% of which appear only once. Sequenced input: peripheral blood. These receptors all come from a woman older than 75 in a cohort sampled during active or convalescent COVID-19. Each CDR3 is given with its conserved first and last residue. Each record gives: CDR3 DNA, CDR3 protein, clone size, V gene, J gene, D gene. D genes are given only for firm matches. The listing skips clone size in some rows; elsewhere it reads once, few, many or a size class.

TGTGCCAGCAGCCAAGGCCGGAGGGGCTGGTCGGGCTACACCTTC	CASSQGRRGWSGYTF	.	TRBV14	TRBJ1-2	.
TGTGCCAGCAGCTTAGACAGTAATAGTCAGCCCCAGCATTTT	CASSLDSNSQPQHF	.	TRBV13	TRBJ1-5	.
TGTGCCAGTAGTACGGCAAGGGATGAGGGTGGCTACACCTTC	CASSTARDEGGYTF	.	TRBV19	TRBJ1-2	.
TGTGCCAGCAGCCCGACAGTTAGCTCCTACAATGAGCAGTTCTTC	CASSPTVSSYNEQFF	.	TRBV11-3	TRBJ2-1	.
TGTGCCAGCAGTGAGGTGATGACAGGGGCCACGGTTGAGCAGTACTTC	CASSEVMTGATVEQYF	.	TRBV6-1	TRBJ2-7	TRBD1
TGTGCCACCAGTGATCGGACTAGCGGGGCCTACGAGCAGTACTTC	CATSDRTSGAYEQYF	.	TRBV24-1	TRBJ2-7	TRBD2
TGTGCCAGCAGTTTCCCGGACAGGGTGCATCCACCCCTCCACTTT	CASSFPDRVHPPLHF	once	TRBV28	TRBJ1-6	TRBD1
TGCGCCAGCAGCCAAGACGCGGGCCGCACAGATACGCAGTATTTT	CASSQDAGRTDTQYF	.	TRBV4-1	TRBJ2-3	.
TGTGCCAGCAGTTTTGGACTAGCGGGGGGCACAGATACGCAGTATTTT	CASSFGLAGGTDTQYF	.	TRBV28	TRBJ2-3	TRBD2
TGTGCCAGCAGTGACTTGGGACACCTTAGCAATCAGCCCCAGCATTTT	CASSDLGHLSNQPQHF	.	TRBV6-1	TRBJ1-5	.
TGTGCCAGCAGCTTAGGTGGGGCAACCGGGGAGCTGTTTTTT	CASSLGGATGELFF	.	TRBV7-7	TRBJ2-2	.
TGTGCCAGCAGGAGGGGGCTTGGAGGTGAAGCTTTCTTT	CASRRGLGGEAFF	.	TRBV2	TRBJ1-1	TRBD1
TGTGCCACCACGAGCGGAGTATACAATGAGCAGTTCTTC	CATTSGVYNEQFF	many	TRBV24-1	TRBJ2-1	.
TGTGCCAGCAGTCCCCCCGCGGGGACTTACAATGAGCAGTTCTTC	CASSPPAGTYNEQFF	.	TRBV6-6	TRBJ2-1	.
TGTGCCAGTAGTATTGGAGGGACCATGAACACCGGGGAGCTGTTTTTT	CASSIGGTMNTGELFF	.	TRBV19	TRBJ2-2	.
TGCGCCAGCAGCCAAGGCCAGACTCCTACCTACGAGCAGTACTTC	CASSQGQTPTYEQYF	.	TRBV4-1	TRBJ2-7	.
TGTGCCAGCAGTTATCTCCTAGCGGGAGGGGAGACCCAGTACTTC	CASSYLLAGGETQYF	.	TRBV6-2/TRBV6-3	TRBJ2-5	TRBD2
TGTGCCACCAGTGATTGGGGGACACCCCATAGCAATCAGCCCCAGCATTTT	CATSDWGTPHSNQPQHF	.	TRBV24-1	TRBJ1-5	.
TGCGCCAGCAGCCAAGGGGCTTTGGGGAGCTCCTACAATGAGCAGTTCTTC	CASSQGALGSSYNEQFF	.	TRBV4-1	TRBJ2-1	.
TGTGCCAGCAGCTCTTTGTTCCCCTACAATGAGCAGTTCTTC	CASSSLFPYNEQFF	.	TRBV28	TRBJ2-1	.
TGTGCCAGCGCAACGACAGCTAACTATGGCTACACCTTC	CASATTANYGYTF	.	TRBV2	TRBJ1-2	.
TGTGCCAGCAGCGTCGCAGGGGGCGCAAGGGGCTACACCTTC	CASSVAGGARGYTF	.	TRBV9	TRBJ1-2	TRBD1
TGTGCCAGCAGTTACTTTCTTAGCTTCCGCAGGGACAATGAGCAGTTCTTC	CASSYFLSFRRDNEQFF	few	TRBV28	TRBJ2-1	.
TGTGCCGGGAGGGGACTAGCGGGGACAGATACGCAGTATTTT	CAGRGLAGTDTQYF	.	TRBV2	TRBJ2-3	TRBD2
TGTGCCAGTAAGGACACAGGGAGCAATCAGCCCCAGCATTTT	CASKDTGSNQPQHF	.	TRBV2	TRBJ1-5	.
TGTGCCAGCAGTTGGACTGTCCGAGGAAGGGACAATGAGCAGTTCTTC	CASSWTVRGRDNEQFF	.	TRBV6-2/TRBV6-3	TRBJ2-1	.
TGTGCCAGCAGTCCCAGGGGGTATGAGCAGTTCTTC	CASSPRGYEQFF	.	TRBV28	TRBJ2-1	TRBD1
TGTGCCAGCAGAACGACAAGGGGGGGTCTGAACACTGAAGCTTTCTTT	CASRTTRGGLNTEAFF	.	TRBV5-5	TRBJ1-1	.
TGTGCCAGCAGCTTGGTGTTTGGACAGGGGGGTAGAAACACCATATATTTT	CASSLVFGQGGRNTIYF	.	TRBV5-6	TRBJ1-3	TRBD1
TGCGCCAGCAGCTTGGGACAGGATACGCAGTATTTT	CASSLGQDTQYF	many	TRBV5-1	TRBJ2-3	.
TGTGCCAGCATTAATCTAGCGGGGAATACGCAGTATTTT	CASINLAGNTQYF	.	TRBV12-3/TRBV12-4	TRBJ2-3	TRBD2
TGTGCCAGCAGCTTGGCAGGGTCCTATGGCTACACCTTC	CASSLAGSYGYTF	.	TRBV5-5	TRBJ1-2	.
TGTGCCAGCAGCGGGACAGGGGAGGGTGATGAAAAACTGTTTTTT	CASSGTGEGDEKLFF	.	TRBV5-6	TRBJ1-4	TRBD1
TGTGCCGCCCGTGCGGCGGGGAAGGGGCGTGGGTATGGCTACACCTTC	CAARAAGKGRGYGYTF	.	TRBV19	TRBJ1-2	.
TGTGCCAGCAGCCCACTTGGCTCTGGAAACACCATATATTTT	CASSPLGSGNTIYF	.	TRBV7-9	TRBJ1-3	.
TGTGCCAGCAGAGAGAGGAATAATGAAAAACTGTTTTTT	CASRERNNEKLFF	.	TRBV12-3/TRBV12-4	TRBJ1-4	.
TGCGCCAGCAGCACACAGGGAAAGACTGAAGCTTTCTTT	CASSTQGKTEAFF	.	TRBV4-1	TRBJ1-1	.
TGTGCCAGCAGCTTCAGCTCCTATAATTCACCCCTCCACTTT	CASSFSSYNSPLHF	.	TRBV5-6	TRBJ1-6	.
TGTGCCAGCAGCCACCAGAGACAGGGACAATCCGTCCTGACTTTC	CASSHQRQGQSVLTF	.	TRBV16	TRBJ2-6	TRBD1
TGTGCCAGCAGTCCCCATAGCGGGGCGGAAGAGACCCAGTACTTC	CASSPHSGAEETQYF	.	TRBV6-6	TRBJ2-5	TRBD2
TGTGCCAGCAGCTTAGCGACAGGGATGACTGAAGCTTTCTTT	CASSLATGMTEAFF	.	TRBV7-8	TRBJ1-1	TRBD1
TGCGCCAGCAGCCCCGGACCCACGGGGGAGACCCAGTACTTC	CASSPGPTGETQYF	.	TRBV5-1	TRBJ2-5	.
TGTGCCACCAGCAGAGGTATTAGCGGGAGGATCAATGAGCAGTTCTTC	CATSRGISGRINEQFF	.	TRBV15	TRBJ2-1	TRBD2
TGTGCTAGTGGCCCATTGGGACAGGGGGAAGCTTTCTTT	CASGPLGQGEAFF	.	TRBV12-5	TRBJ1-1	TRBD1
TGCGCCAGCAGCCAGGGGGGACTAGCGGCCACAGATACGCAGTATTTT	CASSQGGLAATDTQYF	.	TRBV5-1	TRBJ2-3	TRBD2